Following are 19 T cell receptor beta chains from one sample sequenced in a study of shared clonotypes between healthy human individuals. Using immunoSEQ multiplex PCR, the repertoire was profiled, and TCRdb retains in-frame clones only, with some absent. The sample gives roughly 2,000,000 clones, roughly 95% of which show up once; roughly 1.7% is in the top ten. Positive CCR7 selection of CD45RO-negative cells yielded the naive CD8 cells, and terminally differentiated effector memory CD45RA+ cells were excluded. The sample was naive CD8+ T cells from PBMCs. The receptors stem from a man younger than 35 in good health. Some clones in this sample may be carry-over from other donors' samples.

The chain is built from TRBV4-1 and TRBJ2-7, with D hard to call. The CDR3 runs to 18 residues. Germline V gene data show CDR1 as MGHRA and CDR2 as YSYEKL. Trimming took 1 base from V and 2 from J, leaving 21 bases between them. DNA of the CDR3: TGCGCCAGCAGCCAAGGAGAGTCGCTAGTTGTGGGGACCTACGAGCAGTACTTC. Translating gives CASSQGESLVVGTYEQYF.

The genes are TRBV27 and TRBJ1-1, with 7 bases aligning to TRBD1. Trimming removed 6 bases from V and 12 bases from J; junction bases left unmatched: 13. Germline-derived CDR1 and CDR2 are MNHEY and SMNVEV (reference sequence). This CDR3 contains 13 residues. The CDR3 nucleotides read TGTGCCAGCAGCCCGGGGAAGACAGGGTGGTCTTTCTTT. Translation gives CASSPGKTGWSFF.

On this clone: Other nucleotide sequences from this sample produce the same CDR3. The rearrangement joins TRBV7-3 to TRBJ2-3; D may be TRBD2 (5 bases). Trimming pared 5 bases from V and 1 base from J, leaving 7 bases between. Germline values: CDR1 SGHTA, CDR2 FQGTGA. This CDR3 has 13 residues. CDR3 region: CASSHGGTDTQYF. The CDR3 DNA sequence: TGTGCCAGCAGCCACGGGGGCACAGATACGCAGTATTTT.

As DNA, the CDR3 is TGTGCCACCAGACAGGGAATGGGCTACGAGCAGTACTTC. Amino acid sequence: CATRQGMGYEQYF. The rearrangement links TRBV19 to TRBJ2-7; 7 bases fit TRBD1. Germline CDR1 and CDR2: LNHDA and SQIVND (reference sequence). V dropped 10 bases and J dropped 3; count of bases not matched to a gene: 9. The CDR3 spans 13 residues. Looking up the rest from reference TRBV19 and TRBJ2-7 gives the full variable domain: DGGITQSPKYLFRKEGQNVTLSCEQNLNHDAMYWYRQDPGQGLRLIYYSQIVNDFQKGDIAEGYSVSREKKESFPLTVTSAQKNPTAFYLCATRQGMGYEQYFGPGTRLTVT.

This clone was counted only a few times. This chain uses TRBV6-5 with TRBJ1-2; D possibly corresponds to TRBD1 (6 bases). V lost 5 bases and J lost 4, with 14 bases in between. The CDR3 covers 14 residues. Germline CDR1 is MNHEY and CDR2 is SVGAGI. The CDR3 is CASSDQTGLYGYTF. The CDR3 DNA is TGTGCCAGCAGTGACCAGACAGGACTCTATGGCTACACCTTC.

J is TRBJ1-3 and V is TRBV7-9; TRBD1 matches at 9 bases. Trimming at V came to 0 bases and at J to 0 bases, leaving 0 bases not matched to a gene. Per the germline V gene, CDR1 is SEHNR and CDR2 is FQNEAQ (reference sequence). The CDR3 covers 16 residues. CDR3 sequence reads: CASSLAGQGSGNTIYF. Here the CDR3 DNA reads TGTGCCAGCAGCTTAGCGGGACAGGGCTCTGGAAACACCATATATTTT. The full variable domain, rest sourced from reference TRBV7-9 and TRBJ1-3, is DTGVSQNPRHKITKRGQNVTFRCDPISEHNRLYWYRQTLGQGPEFLTYFQNEAQLEKSRLLSDRFSAERPKGSFSTLEIQRTEQGDSAMYLCASSLAGQGSGNTIYFGEGSWLTVV.

The genes are TRBV7-9 and TRBJ2-2; D gene unclear. V was trimmed by 6 bases and J by 6 bases, leaving 17 bases between them. The CDR3 length is 15 residues. Germline V gives CDR1 SEHNR, CDR2 FQNEAQ (reference sequence). The CDR3 nucleotides read TGTGCCAGCAGACCAAGGGCGGCGTTGGCCGGGGAGCTGTTTTTT. Encoded protein: CASRPRAALAGELFF.

J is TRBJ2-7 and V is TRBV7-9; no clear D. CDR3 length: 15 amino acids. Germline V CDR1 and CDR2: SEHNR, FQNEAQ (reference sequence). Trimming took 1 base from V and 1 from J, leaving 11 bases between them. CDR3 coding DNA: TGTGCCAGCAGCTTAGGTTTAGGTCTTTCCTACGAGCAGTACTTC. Translating gives CASSLGLGLSYEQYF.

On this clone: At the DNA level, this CDR3 is encoded by other sequences in the same sample as well. The rearrangement joins TRBV19 to TRBJ2-1; D uncertain. Germline-derived CDR1 and CDR2 are LNHDA and SQIVND (reference sequence). V shed 3 bases and J shed 3 bases, with 6 bases lying between them. CDR3 size: 13 residues. CDR3 sequence: CASSIGRYNEQFF. In DNA, the CDR3 is TGTGCCAGTAGTATTGGACGCTACAATGAGCAGTTCTTC.

The chain employs TRBV4-1 and TRBJ2-7, with TRBD1 matching 7 bases. The V gene's germline CDR1 is MGHRA and CDR2 YSYEKL. The length of the CDR3 is 16 residues. With V trimmed by 0 bases and J by 2 bases, 7 bases remained unmatched. This CDR3 is CASSQELQGTTYEQYF. CDR3 sequence (DNA): TGCGCCAGCAGCCAAGAGCTACAGGGGACAACCTACGAGCAGTACTTC.

The chain uses TRBV4-1 and TRBJ2-7; 8 nucleotides agree with TRBD2. V dropped 0 bases and J dropped 1; count of bases not matched to a gene: 11. The CDR3 loop spans 18 amino acids. CDR1 MGHRA and CDR2 YSYEKL come from the germline V gene. The CDR3 bases are TGCGCCAGCAGCCAAGAGGGACCAGCGGGAGAGGGGTCCTACGAGCAGTACTTC. Its translation: CASSQEGPAGEGSYEQYF.

V and J are TRBV25-1 and TRBJ2-7, with 7 bases identical to TRBD2. The CDR3 totals 15 residues. J was trimmed by 2 bases and V by 4 bases; bases with no gene match: 8. The germline V gene encodes CDR1 MGHDK and CDR2 SYGVNS. CDR3 region: CASSGGGRTPYEQYF. The CDR3 nucleotides are TGTGCCAGCAGTGGGGGGGGGAGGACGCCCTACGAGCAGTACTTC.

CDR3: CASWRRWDTQYF. CDR3 in DNA: TGTGCCAGCTGGAGAAGGTGGGATACGCAGTATTTT. The chain carries TRBV7-8 and TRBJ2-3; D ambiguous. Trimming took off 8 bases at V and 6 bases at J, with 12 bases between the two ends. CDR1 is SGHVS and CDR2 is FQNEAQ in the germline V gene. The CDR3 contains 12 residues. Full variable domain (rest looked up from reference TRBV7-8 and TRBJ2-3): GAGVSQSPRYKVAKRGQDVALRCDPISGHVSLFWYQQALGQGPEFLTYFQNEAQLDKSGLPSDRFFAERPEGSVSTLKIQRTQQEDSAVYLCASWRRWDTQYFGPGTRLTVL.

The rearrangement uses TRBV5-4 and TRBJ2-1; D is perhaps TRBD1 (6 bases). CDR1 SGHNT and CDR2 YYREEE come from the germline V gene (reference sequence). The germline V and J ends were trimmed by 2 bases and 4 bases, with 16 bases remaining between them. This CDR3 spans 16 amino acids. The CDR3 region is CASSLGGDYRYNEQFF. CDR3 bases: TGTGCCAGCAGCTTAGGGGGAGATTATAGGTACAATGAGCAGTTCTTC.

The rearrangement uses TRBV27 and TRBJ2-7; 7 positions agree with TRBD1. Losses at the gene ends were 3 bases for V and 5 bases for J; bases not matched to a gene: 13. CDR3 length: 16 amino acids. CDR1 is MNHEY and CDR2 is SMNVEV in the germline V gene (reference sequence). The DNA of the CDR3 is TGTGCCAGCAGTTTTTTACCCCCGGGACAGAGGGACGAGCAGTACTTC. This codes for CASSFLPPGQRDEQYF.

The CDR3 nucleotides read TGTGCCAGCAGTTTGGGGACCGGTTTCGAAACTGAAGCTTTCTTT. Its protein product is CASSLGTGFETEAFF. The chain is built from TRBV6-5 and TRBJ1-1; D possibly corresponds to TRBD1 (5 bases). Trimming removed 4 bases at V and 5 bases at J, with 17 bases between. The germline V gene has CDR1 MNHEY and CDR2 SVGAGI. The CDR3 extends over 15 amino acids.

The count of this clone is one. The rearrangement links TRBV5-1 to TRBJ2-7; 12 bases are a match to TRBD2. The CDR3 spans 15 residues. Germline assignment: CDR1 SGHRS and CDR2 YFSETQ. J was trimmed by 5 bases and V by 6 bases; bases with no gene match: 9. The CDR3 loop reads CASTLVGLAGHEQYF. The CDR3 region has the DNA TGCGCCAGCACCCTGGTGGGACTAGCGGGCCACGAGCAGTACTTC. The full variable domain, its missing parts supplied by reference TRBV5-1 and TRBJ2-7, is KAGVTQTPRYLIKTRGQQVTLSCSPISGHRSVSWYQQTPGQGLQFLFEYFSETQRNKGNFPGRFSGRQFSNSRSEMNVSTLELGDSALYLCASTLVGLAGHEQYFGPGTRLTVT.

This chain's CDR3 is CASSSQGHLNTEAFF. The CDR3 DNA follows: TGTGCCAGCAGTTCTCAGGGACACTTGAACACTGAAGCTTTCTTT. The chain couples TRBV27 to TRBJ1-1; a weak D match, TRBD1 (6 bases). Germline CDR1 and CDR2: MNHEY and SMNVEV (reference sequence). V lost 4 bases, J lost 0 bases, and 12 bases lay in between. This CDR3 is 15 amino acids long.

Here the CDR3 DNA reads TGTGCCAGCAGCCTCAGGGGCACCTACGAGCAGTACTTC. It specifies CASSLRGTYEQYF. The chain recombines TRBV4-2 with TRBJ2-7; TRBD1 might be the D (6 bases). CDR3 length: 13 residues. The V end was cut by 4 bases, the J end by 2 bases, with 9 bases between. The germline V gene has CDR1 LGHNA and CDR2 YNFKEQ.